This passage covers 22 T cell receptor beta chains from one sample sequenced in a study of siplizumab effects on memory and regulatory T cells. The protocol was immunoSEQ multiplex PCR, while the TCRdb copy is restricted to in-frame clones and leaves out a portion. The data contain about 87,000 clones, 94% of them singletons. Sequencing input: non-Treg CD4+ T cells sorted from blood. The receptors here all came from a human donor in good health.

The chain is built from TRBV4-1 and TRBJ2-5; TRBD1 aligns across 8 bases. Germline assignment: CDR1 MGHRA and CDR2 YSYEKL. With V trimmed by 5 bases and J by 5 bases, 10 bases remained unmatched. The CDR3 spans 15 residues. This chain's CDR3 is CASSNGQGFWETQYF. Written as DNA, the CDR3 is TGCGCCAGCAGCAACGGACAGGGCTTCTGGGAGACCCAGTACTTC.

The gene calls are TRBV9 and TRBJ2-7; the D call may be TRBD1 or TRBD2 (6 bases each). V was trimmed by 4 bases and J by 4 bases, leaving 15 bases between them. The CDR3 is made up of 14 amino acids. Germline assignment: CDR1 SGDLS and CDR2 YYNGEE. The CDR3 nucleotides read TGTGCCAGCAGCCCTCCGGGGGCATGGTACGAGCAGTACTTC. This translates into CASSPPGAWYEQYF.

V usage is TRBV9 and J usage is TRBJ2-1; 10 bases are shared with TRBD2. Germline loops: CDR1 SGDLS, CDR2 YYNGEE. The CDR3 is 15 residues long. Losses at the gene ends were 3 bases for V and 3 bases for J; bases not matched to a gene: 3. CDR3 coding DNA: TGTGCCAGCAGCGCCCTAGCGGGAGTCTACAATGAGCAGTTCTTC. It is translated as CASSALAGVYNEQFF.

The CDR3 is CAWSGSFNEKLFF. The CDR3 DNA sequence: TGTGCCTGGAGCGGAAGCTTTAATGAAAAACTGTTTTTT. This sequence joins TRBV30 and TRBJ1-4, with D unclear. The CDR3 consists of 13 residues. V was shortened by 3 bases and J by 4 bases, with 9 bases between the two germline ends. Per the germline V gene, CDR1 is GTSNPN and CDR2 is SVGIG (reference sequence).

CDR3 sequence (DNA): TGTGCCAGCAGCTCCGGGACAGAGATCGGCTACACCTTC. Protein: CASSSGTEIGYTF. The chain couples TRBV5-6 to TRBJ1-2; the match to TRBD1 covers 7 bases. This CDR3 has 13 amino acids. V dropped 3 bases and J dropped 8; count of bases not matched to a gene: 7. Germline-derived CDR1 and CDR2 are SGHDT and YYEEEE.

The CDR3 loop is CASSGGTYNEQFF. The CDR3 region has the DNA TGTGCCAGCAGTGGCGGCACCTACAATGAGCAGTTCTTC. The J gene is TRBJ2-1, the V gene TRBV6-4; the D is unclear. CDR1 is MRHNA and CDR2 is SNTAGT in the germline V gene. The ends were cut back, 4 bases at V and 2 bases at J, with 6 bases in the middle. The CDR3 has 13 amino acids.

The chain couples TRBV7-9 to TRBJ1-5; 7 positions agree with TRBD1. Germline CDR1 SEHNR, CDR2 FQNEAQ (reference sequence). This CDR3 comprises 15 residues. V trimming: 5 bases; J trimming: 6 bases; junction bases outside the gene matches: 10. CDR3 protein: CASSQGQPGSQPQHF. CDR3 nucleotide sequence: TGTGCCAGCAGCCAGGGACAGCCCGGCAGTCAGCCCCAGCATTTT.

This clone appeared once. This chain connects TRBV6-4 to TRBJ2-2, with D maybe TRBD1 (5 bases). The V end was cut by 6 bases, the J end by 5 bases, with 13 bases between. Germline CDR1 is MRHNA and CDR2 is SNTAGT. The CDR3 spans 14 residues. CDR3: CASSPTPGTGELFF. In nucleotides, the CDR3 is TGTGCCAGCAGCCCGACGCCAGGGACCGGGGAGCTGTTTTTT.

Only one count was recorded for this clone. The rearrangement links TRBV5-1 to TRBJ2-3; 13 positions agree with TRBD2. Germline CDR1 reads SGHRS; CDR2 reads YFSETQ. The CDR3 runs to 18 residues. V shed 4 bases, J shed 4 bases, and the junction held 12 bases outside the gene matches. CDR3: CASSLESTSGGGADTQYF. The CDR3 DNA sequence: TGCGCCAGCAGCCTCGAGTCTACTAGCGGGGGGGGCGCAGATACGCAGTATTTT.

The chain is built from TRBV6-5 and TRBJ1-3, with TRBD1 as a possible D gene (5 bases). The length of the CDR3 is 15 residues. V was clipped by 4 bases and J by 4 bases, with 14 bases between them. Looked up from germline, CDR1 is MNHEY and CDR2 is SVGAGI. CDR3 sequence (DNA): TGTGCCAGCAGTTCACGGGGCCCGACCGGAAACACCATATATTTT. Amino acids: CASSSRGPTGNTIYF.

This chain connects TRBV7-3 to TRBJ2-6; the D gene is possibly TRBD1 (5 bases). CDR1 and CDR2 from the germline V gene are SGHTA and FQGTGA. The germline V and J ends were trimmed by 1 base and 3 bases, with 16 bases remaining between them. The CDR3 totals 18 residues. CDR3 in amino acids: CASSLNRQPPRGANVLTF. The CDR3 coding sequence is TGTGCCAGCAGCTTAAACCGACAGCCCCCTCGTGGGGCCAACGTCCTGACTTTC.

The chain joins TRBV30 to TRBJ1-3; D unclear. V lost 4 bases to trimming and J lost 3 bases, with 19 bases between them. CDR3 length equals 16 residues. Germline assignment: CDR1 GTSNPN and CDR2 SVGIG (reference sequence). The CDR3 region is CAWTGSHLIHGNTIYF. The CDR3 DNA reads TGTGCCTGGACCGGGTCCCACTTGATCCATGGAAACACCATATATTTT.

CDR3 sequence (DNA): TGTGCCAGTAGTATAGACTGGGTGGCTAATGAAAAACTGTTTTTT. It codes for CASSIDWVANEKLFF. The chain carries TRBV19 and TRBJ1-4; no definite D call. Germline loops: CDR1 LNHDA, CDR2 SQIVND (reference sequence). This CDR3 has 15 amino acids. V lost 0 bases, J lost 3 bases, and 8 bases lay in between.

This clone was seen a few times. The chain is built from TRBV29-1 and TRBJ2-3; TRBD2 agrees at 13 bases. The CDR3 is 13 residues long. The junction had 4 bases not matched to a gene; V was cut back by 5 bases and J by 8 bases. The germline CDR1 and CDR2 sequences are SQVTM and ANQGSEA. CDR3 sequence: CSVTSGGDRTQYF. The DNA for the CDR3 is TGCAGCGTTACTAGCGGGGGGGATCGTACGCAGTATTTT.

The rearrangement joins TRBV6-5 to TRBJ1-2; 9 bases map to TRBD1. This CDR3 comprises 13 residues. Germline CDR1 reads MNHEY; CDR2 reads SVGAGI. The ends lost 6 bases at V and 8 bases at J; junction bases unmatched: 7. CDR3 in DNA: TGTGCCAGCAGCCTCGGGACAGGGAGAGGCTACACCTTC. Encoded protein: CASSLGTGRGYTF.

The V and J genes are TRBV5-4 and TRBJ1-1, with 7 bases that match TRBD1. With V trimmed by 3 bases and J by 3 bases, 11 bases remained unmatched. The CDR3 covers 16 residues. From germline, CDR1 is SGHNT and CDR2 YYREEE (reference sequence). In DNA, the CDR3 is TGTGCCAGCAGCTCAACAGGGGCCGGGGGGTACACTGAAGCTTTCTTT. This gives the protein CASSSTGAGGYTEAFF.

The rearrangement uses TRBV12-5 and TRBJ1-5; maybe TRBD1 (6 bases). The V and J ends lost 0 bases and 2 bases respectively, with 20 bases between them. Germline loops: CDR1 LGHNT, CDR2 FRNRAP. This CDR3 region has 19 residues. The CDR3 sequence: CASGLVLSFSGGGNQPQHF. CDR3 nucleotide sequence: TGTGCTAGTGGTTTGGTACTGTCTTTCTCGGGGGGCGGCAATCAGCCCCAGCATTTT.

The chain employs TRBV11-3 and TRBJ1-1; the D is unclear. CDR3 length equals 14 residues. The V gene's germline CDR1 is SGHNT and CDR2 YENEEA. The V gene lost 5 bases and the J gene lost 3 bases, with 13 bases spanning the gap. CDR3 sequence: CASSPQGVDTEAFF. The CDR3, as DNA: TGTGCCAGCAGCCCCCAAGGTGTGGACACTGAAGCTTTCTTT.

DNA of the CDR3: TGTGCCAGCTCACCAGTGAGAGGGAACACTGAAGCTTTCTTT. Its translation is CASSPVRGNTEAFF. The chain combines TRBV18 with TRBJ1-1; the D is unclear. The CDR3 length is 14 residues. CDR1 is KGHSH and CDR2 is LQKENI in the germline V gene. Trimming stripped 2 bases from V and 1 base from J, with 8 bases between.

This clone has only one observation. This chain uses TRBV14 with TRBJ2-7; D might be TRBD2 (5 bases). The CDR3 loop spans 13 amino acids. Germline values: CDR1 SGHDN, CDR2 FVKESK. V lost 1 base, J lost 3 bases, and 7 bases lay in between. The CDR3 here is CASSQGGRYEQYF. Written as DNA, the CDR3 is TGTGCCAGCAGCCAAGGCGGGCGCTACGAGCAGTACTTC. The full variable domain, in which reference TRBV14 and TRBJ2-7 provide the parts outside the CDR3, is EAGVTQFPSHSVIEKGQTVTLRCDPISGHDNLYWYRRVMGKEIKFLLHFVKESKQDESGMPNNRFLAERTGGTYSTLKVQPAELEDSGVYFCASSQGGRYEQYFGPGTRLTVT.

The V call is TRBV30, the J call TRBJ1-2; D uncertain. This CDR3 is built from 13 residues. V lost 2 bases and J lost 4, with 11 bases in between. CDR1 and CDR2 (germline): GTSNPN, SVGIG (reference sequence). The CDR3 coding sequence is TGTGCCTGGAGTTTACCCTGGGCCTATGGCTACACCTTC. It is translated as CAWSLPWAYGYTF. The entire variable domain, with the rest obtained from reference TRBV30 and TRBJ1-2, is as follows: SQTIHQWPATLVQPVGSPLSLECTVEGTSNPNLYWYRQAAGRGLQLLFYSVGIGQISSEVPQNLSASRPQDRQFILSSKKLLLSDSGFYLCAWSLPWAYGYTFGSGTRLTVV.

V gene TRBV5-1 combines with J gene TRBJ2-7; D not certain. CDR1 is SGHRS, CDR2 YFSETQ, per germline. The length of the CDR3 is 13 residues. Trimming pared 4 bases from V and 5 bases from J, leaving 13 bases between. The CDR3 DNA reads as TGCGCCAGCAGCCCTGGTCGGGCCCACGAGCAGTACTTC. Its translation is CASSPGRAHEQYF.